A selection of T cell receptor beta chains follows, all from one sample in a study of regulatory T cells in long-lasting Graves disease. In TCRdb, the multiplex PCR reads were re-called with MiXCR into one record per CDR3 protein. The data show around 460,000 distinct CDR3 sequences, 12% to 15% seen once. This sample also belongs to another study, concerning T cells in Graves' hyperthyroidism and ophthalmopathy.

The specimen was peripheral blood mononuclear cells (PBMCs), collected at new diagnosis, from a patient treated with antithyroid drugs. These receptors all come from a woman aged 45-60 years with Graves disease. Each CDR3 is given with its conserved first and last residue. Fields, in order: D gene, clone size, V gene, J gene, CDR3 protein, CDR3 DNA. The D gene is left open where the match is weak. Not all rows give a size; the values are once, few, many and, for expanded clones, a class.

D gene: -; clone size: many; V gene: TRBV27; J gene: TRBJ2-1; CDR3 protein: CASSPTYGNYNEQFF; CDR3 DNA: TGTGCCAGCAGTCCCACATATGGGAATTACAATGAGCAGTTCTTC
D gene: -; clone size: many; V gene: TRBV24-1; J gene: TRBJ2-2; CDR3 protein: CATSVGFTGELFF; CDR3 DNA: TGTGCCACCAGTGTGGGCTTCACCGGGGAGCTGTTTTTT
D gene: TRBD2; clone size: many; V gene: TRBV25-1; J gene: TRBJ2-7; CDR3 protein: CASSEPSGYEQYF; CDR3 DNA: TGTGCCAGCAGTGAACCTAGCGGCTACGAGCAGTACTTC
D gene: -; clone size: -; V gene: TRBV4-1; J gene: TRBJ1-4; CDR3 protein: CASSRVGQEDEKLFF; CDR3 DNA: TGCGCCAGCAGCCGAGTTGGGCAGGAGGATGAAAAACTGTTTTTT
D gene: -; clone size: -; V gene: TRBV3-1; J gene: TRBJ2-4; CDR3 protein: CASSQEGRGLSIQYF; CDR3 DNA: TGTGCCAGCAGCCAAGAGGGGCGGGGACTGAGCATTCAGTACTTC
D gene: TRBD2; clone size: many; V gene: TRBV5-1; J gene: TRBJ2-1; CDR3 protein: CASSGVAGTPGSYNEQFF; CDR3 DNA: TGCGCCAGCAGTGGAGTAGCGGGGACTCCTGGCTCCTACAATGAGCAGTTCTTC
D gene: -; clone size: -; V gene: TRBV20-1; J gene: TRBJ1-2; CDR3 protein: CSARIQGLGYGYTF; CDR3 DNA: TGCAGTGCTAGAATCCAGGGGCTTGGCTATGGCTACACCTTC
D gene: TRBD2; clone size: many; V gene: TRBV29-1; J gene: TRBJ2-1; CDR3 protein: CSVTLGLAGIDEQFF; CDR3 DNA: TGCAGCGTCACCCTCGGGCTAGCGGGAATCGATGAGCAGTTCTTC
D gene: TRBD2; clone size: many; V gene: TRBV20-1; J gene: TRBJ2-1; CDR3 protein: CSAPGLATGREQFF; CDR3 DNA: TGCAGTGCTCCGGGACTAGCGACCGGACGTGAGCAGTTCTTC
D gene: TRBD2; clone size: few; V gene: TRBV7-9; J gene: TRBJ2-3; CDR3 protein: CASSHSPREGSDTQYF; CDR3 DNA: TGTGCCAGCAGCCACTCGCCGCGGGAGGGGTCAGATACGCAGTATTTT
D gene: -; clone size: few; V gene: TRBV10-3; J gene: TRBJ1-2; CDR3 protein: CAINPGHIYGYTF; CDR3 DNA: TGTGCCATCAACCCCGGGCACATCTATGGCTACACCTTC
D gene: -; clone size: many; V gene: TRBV29-1; J gene: TRBJ1-1; CDR3 protein: CSVVRGNTEAFF; CDR3 DNA: TGCAGCGTTGTCCGAGGGAACACTGAAGCTTTCTTT
D gene: -; clone size: few; V gene: TRBV19; J gene: TRBJ2-7; CDR3 protein: CASNETTSYEQYF; CDR3 DNA: TGTGCCAGTAACGAGACTACCTCCTACGAGCAGTACTTC
D gene: -; clone size: few; V gene: TRBV13; J gene: TRBJ2-7; CDR3 protein: CASSPNTLGHQYF; CDR3 DNA: TGTGCCAGCAGCCCAAACACCCTGGGGCATCAGTACTTC
D gene: -; clone size: -; V gene: TRBV10-1; J gene: TRBJ2-3; CDR3 protein: CASSEQGGGDTQYF; CDR3 DNA: TGCGCCAGCAGTGAGCAAGGTGGTGGAGATACGCAGTATTTT
D gene: -; clone size: -; V gene: TRBV19; J gene: TRBJ1-5; CDR3 protein: CASSIDRPLIQPQHF; CDR3 DNA: TGTGCCAGTAGTATCGACCGACCGCTTATTCAGCCCCAGCATTTT
D gene: TRBD1; clone size: many; V gene: TRBV10-3; J gene: TRBJ1-1; CDR3 protein: CAISKGQEAFF; CDR3 DNA: TGTGCCATCAGTAAGGGACAGGAAGCTTTCTTT
D gene: TRBD1; clone size: many; V gene: TRBV28; J gene: TRBJ2-7; CDR3 protein: CASSPLGQTYYEQYF; CDR3 DNA: TGTGCCAGCAGTCCATTGGGACAGACATATTACGAGCAGTACTTC
D gene: TRBD2; clone size: -; V gene: TRBV28; J gene: TRBJ2-7; CDR3 protein: CASTSGAGGPYEQYF; CDR3 DNA: TGTGCCAGCACCTCAGGGGCGGGAGGACCCTACGAGCAGTACTTC